Each of the 14 T cell receptor beta chains below was sequenced from the same sample in a study of CD8 T cells in ankylosing spondylitis. General study points: Blood from ankylosing spondylitis patients appeared to carry a characteristic roughly eight-variant TCR beta motif.

TCRdb reanalysed the 5' RACE reads using MiXCR and keeps one entry per CDR3 protein. The table records about 450,000 distinct CDR3 sequences, 26% of them present only once. What these receptors recognize is not known. Sequencing was done on a sample of blood, either unsorted or a sorted T cell fraction (not recorded which). These receptor sequences come from a male donor with ankylosing spondylitis.

In this sample, this clonotype turned up a few times. The rearrangement links TRBV20-1 to TRBJ1-5; tentatively, D is TRBD1 (5 bases). The germline V gene encodes CDR1 DFQATT and CDR2 SNEGSKA (reference sequence). With 6 bases removed from V and 0 bases from J, the gap between germline ends came to 12 bases. The CDR3 has 14 residues. The CDR3 region is CSARTHFSNQPQHF. DNA of the CDR3: TGCAGTGCCAGGACACATTTTAGCAATCAGCCCCAGCATTTT.

The V gene is TRBV6-2 or TRBV6-3, the J gene TRBJ2-1; 8 nucleotides line up with TRBD2. This CDR3 has 15 amino acids. The V gene's germline CDR1 is MNHEY and CDR2 SVGEGT. J was trimmed by 0 bases and V by 2 bases; bases with no gene match: 0. The CDR3 loop reads CASSYREGSYNEQFF. The CDR3 coding sequence is TGTGCCAGCAGTTACCGGGAGGGCTCCTACAATGAGCAGTTCTTC.

The rearrangement links TRBV10-1 to TRBJ2-2, with D tentatively TRBD2 (6 bases). CDR1 and CDR2 (germline): WNHNN, SYGVQD (reference sequence). Deletions cut 3 bases from V and 6 bases from J, with 20 bases between. CDR3 length: 17 amino acids. The CDR3 sequence is CASSDYGTQREAGELFF. The CDR3, as DNA: TGCGCCAGCAGTGATTACGGGACTCAACGAGAGGCCGGGGAGCTGTTTTTT.

This clonotype was picked up a small number of times. The V gene is TRBV4-2, the J gene TRBJ1-2; tentatively, D is TRBD1 (6 bases). Trimming shortened V by 0 bases and J by 3 bases, and 11 bases separated the two germline ends. The germline gives CDR1 LGHNA, CDR2 YNFKEQ. The CDR3 spans 15 residues. CDR3 in DNA: TGTGCCAGCAGCCAAGATACAGGGAGGGACTATGGCTACACCTTC. Translating it yields CASSQDTGRDYGYTF.

This clonotype was seen repeatedly, ten times or more. This chain connects TRBV12-3 or TRBV12-4 to TRBJ2-5; 7 bases map to TRBD2. The trim removed 5 bases at V and 1 base at J, leaving 4 bases unmatched. CDR3 length equals 14 residues. The CDR3 nucleotides are TGTGCCAGCAGTCTCCAGCGGGGCCAAGAGACCCAGTACTTC. Translated: CASSLQRGQETQYF.

This clonotype was observed a handful of times. CDR3 bases: TGTGCCACCAACGACGGAAACTATGGCTACACCTTC. Translated, it gives CATNDGNYGYTF. The chain employs TRBV24-1 and TRBJ1-2; no definite D call. Germline CDR1 is KGHDR and CDR2 is SFDVKD. V lost 8 bases to trimming and J lost 2 bases, with 8 bases between them. The CDR3 runs 12 residues.

The V and J genes are TRBV19 and TRBJ2-3; 8 bases line up with TRBD2. Germline assignment: CDR1 LNHDA and CDR2 SQIVND (reference sequence). Trimming cost V 4 bases and J 2 bases; bases outside gene matches: 5. The CDR3 length is 15 residues. The CDR3 region has the DNA TGTGCCAGTAGTAAAAGCGGGAGACCCACAGATACGCAGTATTTT. This translates into CASSKSGRPTDTQYF.

The CDR3 coding sequence is TGCAGTGCTAGAGAATTCGGTAGCGGGACAGAAGAGACCCAGTACTTC. It yields the protein CSAREFGSGTEETQYF. The chain couples TRBV20-1 to TRBJ2-5, with TRBD2 as a possible D gene (8 bases). This CDR3 has 16 amino acids. Germline CDR1 DFQATT, CDR2 SNEGSKA (reference sequence). V was pared by 0 bases and J by 3 bases, with 17 bases between.

This sequence joins TRBV20-1 and TRBJ2-3, with TRBD2 matching 12 bases. The CDR3 loop spans 14 amino acids. Germline V gene data show CDR1 as DFQATT and CDR2 as SNEGSKA (reference sequence). V was clipped by 6 bases and J by 4 bases; unmatched bases: 5. In nucleotides, the CDR3 is TGCAGTGCCCCGACTAGCGGGAGCCCAGATACGCAGTATTTT. This codes for CSAPTSGSPDTQYF.

The V and J genes are TRBV12-3 or TRBV12-4 and TRBJ2-2, with 11 bases identical to TRBD2. J was trimmed by 4 bases and V by 3 bases; bases with no gene match: 4. The CDR3 sequence is 16 residues long. The DNA for the CDR3 is TGTGCCAGCAGTTTTAGCGGGAGGGCGGGCACCGGGGAGCTGTTTTTT. Translated: CASSFSGRAGTGELFF.

This clonotype showed up just a few times. V and J are TRBV6-1 and TRBJ2-2, with D maybe TRBD2 (6 bases). Germline V CDR1 and CDR2: MNHNS, SASEGT. Trimming pared 5 bases from V and 3 bases from J, leaving 16 bases between. The CDR3 extends over 16 amino acids. The CDR3 sequence: CASSPVAGTHTGELFF. CDR3 DNA: TGTGCCAGCAGTCCCGTCGCGGGGACCCACACCGGGGAGCTGTTTTTT.

This clonotype occurred a few times. V is TRBV2 and J is TRBJ1-1; D is unresolved. Germline assignment: CDR1 SNHLY and CDR2 FYNNEI. V lost 8 bases and J 1 base, leaving 8 bases between the germline ends. The CDR3 is 12 residues long. The CDR3 here is CASGEANTEAFF. In DNA, the CDR3 is TGTGCCAGCGGAGAGGCGAACACTGAAGCTTTCTTT.

The table lists this clonotype with a few counts. This chain links TRBV29-1 with TRBJ2-2, with D perhaps matching TRBD1 (6 bases). CDR1 SQVTM and CDR2 ANQGSEA come from the germline V gene. With 3 bases removed from V and 6 bases from J, the gap between germline ends came to 11 bases. The CDR3 sequence is 13 residues long. CDR3 DNA: TGCAGCGTTGACACAGGGAATCCCGGGGAGCTGTTTTTT. Amino acids: CSVDTGNPGELFF.

This clonotype was detected only a few times. The chain employs TRBV29-1 and TRBJ2-1; 13 nucleotides line up with TRBD2. V shed 7 bases and J 1 base; nucleotides not matched to a gene: 4. Germline values: CDR1 SQVTM, CDR2 ANQGSEA. The length of the CDR3 is 15 residues. The CDR3 here is CSGKLAGGSYNEQFF. Written as DNA, the CDR3 is TGCAGCGGTAAACTAGCGGGAGGGTCCTACAATGAGCAGTTCTTC.